Below, one T cell receptor beta chain is given with its context. Its cognate antigen is unknown. The CDR3 is 14 residues long. The germline V gene encodes CDR1 SQVTM and CDR2 ANQGSEA. The V and J ends lost 5 bases and 2 bases respectively, with 15 bases between them. CD8 memory merged CD45RO+ cells and CCR7-negative CD45RA+ TemRA cells into one population. Source study methods: Filtering differed because ImmunoSEQ produced junction-only sequences that carried no quality scores. Only in-frame clones appear in the TCRdb table, and some are missing; sequencing was by immunoSEQ multiplex PCR. The DNA gave D and trimming, while V, J and clone size come from that table. The data hold approximately 350,000 clones, with roughly 96% observed a single time. The data stem from a study of shared clonotypes between healthy human individuals. On the study more broadly: Every donor yielded three CD4 naive, three CD4 memory, two CD8 naive and one CD8 memory plate.

Study-wide points: Memory subsets had estimated richness that was generally smaller than that of naive subsets.

The rearrangement uses TRBV29-1 and TRBJ2-5; no definite D call. Sequences were obtained from memory CD8+ T cells sorted from blood. Subset indicated: CD45RO+ cells pooled with CCR7-negative TemRA cells. The TCR originated in a man aged 30 to 39 in good health. The CDR3 coding sequence is TGCAGCGTTATTTTCCATGCCGCACAAGAGACCCAGTACTTC. As protein: CSVIFHAAQETQYF. Full variable domain (outside the CDR3, taken from reference TRBV29-1 and TRBJ2-5): SAVISQKPSRDICQRGTSLTIQCQVDSQVTMMFWYRQQPGQSLTLIATANQGSEATYESGFVIDKFPISRPNLTFSTLTVSNMSPEDSSIYLCSVIFHAAQETQYFGPGTRLLVL.